Presented here are 32 T cell receptor delta chains from one specimen sequenced in a study of gamma-delta chains in newborns, infants, children. TCRdb re-called the reads using CATT. The table records 14,000 to 15,000 delta-chain clones, roughly 7% of them present only once. The sample taken for sequencing was blood. The receptors were sampled from a child who was a newborn, infant or young child, either healthy, febrile or measles-vaccinated (not recorded which).

The chain joins TRDV2 to TRDJ3; TRDD3 matches at 10 bases. Germline trimming cut 2 bases from V and 0 bases from J; bases unmatched to any gene: 9. The CDR3 runs 20 residues. CDR1 and CDR2 (germline): GEAIGNYY, EKD. The CDR3 DNA reads as TGTGCCTGTGACAAGTACTGGGGGATTCCTTTCTCCTGGGACACCCGACAGATGTTTTTC. Its protein product is CACDKYWGIPFSWDTRQMFF.

This clone was observed a few times. The rearrangement joins TRDV3 to TRDJ1; D ambiguous. The CDR3 is made up of 9 amino acids. Germline CDR1 and CDR2: TVYSNPD and GDNSRS (reference sequence). V lost 3 bases to trimming and J lost 1 base, with 0 bases between them. The DNA of the CDR3 is TGTGCCTTCACCGATAAACTCATCTTT. Amino acid sequence: CAFTDKLIF.

The J gene is TRDJ3, the V gene TRDV2; 10 bases map to TRDD3. The V gene end was trimmed by 0 bases and the J gene end by 3 bases; junction bases not matched to a gene: 13. The CDR3 length is 21 residues. Germline CDR1 and CDR2: GEAIGNYY and EKD. CDR3 coding DNA: TGTGCCTGTGACACCGTCGACGGAGGGGGATACGGAAACTGGGACACCCGACAGATGTTTTTC. As protein: CACDTVDGGGYGNWDTRQMFF.

The gene calls are TRDV2 and TRDJ3, with 7 bases aligning to TRDD3. The CDR3 totals 21 residues. Trimming took 0 bases from V and 0 from J; bases not matched to a gene: 13. Germline assignment: CDR1 GEAIGNYY and CDR2 EKD. CDR3 in DNA: TGTGCCTGTGACACCGGATGGGGGAGAGAGCCCAGCTCCTGGGACACCCGACAGATGTTTTTC. It codes for CACDTGWGREPSSWDTRQMFF.

In this sample, this clone turned up a few times. V gene TRDV2 combines with J gene TRDJ3; TRDD3 matches 8 bases. CDR1 and CDR2 from the germline V gene are GEAIGNYY and EKD. The CDR3 runs to 19 residues. J lost 2 bases, V lost 0 bases, and 8 bases had no gene match. CDR3 protein: CACDTVDSGDTWDTRQMFF. The CDR3 region has the DNA TGTGCCTGTGACACCGTCGATTCGGGGGATACCTGGGACACCCGACAGATGTTTTTC.

This clone was seen a handful of times. The sample has other DNA sequences that encode this CDR3 too. The V and J genes are TRDV2 and TRDJ3; D possibly corresponds to TRDD3 (6 bases). V lost 0 bases and J lost 3, with 8 bases in between. CDR3 size: 16 residues. The germline gives CDR1 GEAIGNYY, CDR2 EKD. CDR3: CACDTVGIWDTRQMFF. DNA of the CDR3: TGTGCCTGTGACACCGTGGGGATCTGGGACACCCGACAGATGTTTTTC.

This clone was seen a few times. Since a much larger clone is just one base distant, this may be a read error. Other DNA variants within this sample encode the same CDR3. The CDR3 sequence is CACDLLGDTWDTRQMFF. The CDR3 coding sequence is TGTGCCTGTGACCTACTGGGGGATACGTGGGACACCCGACAGATGTTTTTC. The chain carries TRDV2 and TRDJ3, with 13 positions matching TRDD3. The CDR3 sequence is 17 residues long. From germline, CDR1 is GEAIGNYY and CDR2 EKD. With 3 bases clipped from V and 4 bases from J, the junction kept 2 bases outside the gene matches.

As for this clone: The junction departs from the called germline gene at one end, perhaps through a read error. This chain uses TRDV2 with TRDJ3, with 7 positions matching TRDD3. The CDR3 loop spans 18 amino acids. The germline V gene has CDR1 GEAIGNYY and CDR2 EKD. The CDR3 DNA follows: TGTGCCTGTGACACCTTGGGGGGATTCACCTGGGACACCCGACAGGTGTTTTTC. Translating it yields CACDTLGGFTWDTRQVFF.

Concerning this clone: The amino acid sequence in TCRdb belongs to a much larger clone and departs from this DNA's translation at residue 17, likely a sequencing read error; the sequence shown is translated from the DNA. The J gene is TRDJ3, the V gene TRDV2, with 12 bases identical to TRDD3. Germline assignment: CDR1 GEAIGNYY and CDR2 EKD. CDR3 length: 19 residues. The CDR3 region has the DNA TGTGCCTGTGACAGTACTGGGGGATACAGCTCCTGGGACACCCGACAGACGTTTTTC. Protein: CACDSTGGYSSWDTRQTFF.

By frequency in the sample, this clone is medium-sized. This chain joins TRDV2 and TRDJ3; TRDD3 aligns across 7 bases. The germline V gene encodes CDR1 GEAIGNYY and CDR2 EKD. This CDR3 spans 19 amino acids. The J segment lost 0 bases and the V segment lost 0 bases, leaving 7 bases of the junction unmatched. The CDR3 DNA follows: TGTGCCTGTGACACCCCCTCTGGGGGTCTCTCCTGGGACACCCGACAGATGTTTTTC. It codes for CACDTPSGGLSWDTRQMFF.

This clone was seen only a few times. Here the CDR3 reads CACDTWGTFSWDTRQMFF. In DNA form, the CDR3 reads TGTGCCTGTGACACCTGGGGGACCTTCTCCTGGGACACCCGACAGATGTTTTTC. The genes are TRDV2 and TRDJ3, with 7 bases lining up with TRDD3. CDR1 and CDR2 from the germline V gene are GEAIGNYY and EKD. The CDR3 contains 18 residues. After removal of 0 bases from V and 0 bases from J, the junction contained 4 bases not matched to a gene.

This clone was counted between two and nine times. The gene calls are TRDV2 and TRDJ2, with 11 bases identical to TRDD3. CDR1 is GEAIGNYY, CDR2 EKD, per germline. Trimming at V came to 4 bases and at J to 0 bases, leaving 12 bases not matched to a gene. This CDR3 has 19 amino acids. The DNA of the CDR3 is TGTGCCTGTGATCCCGTACTGGGGGATAATCAAGCTTTGACAGCACAACTCTTCTTT. Protein: CACDPVLGDNQALTAQLFF.

As to this clone: For this DNA, TCRdb reports the protein of a much larger clone, which diverges at residue 7, most likely from a read error; the protein presented here is translated directly from the DNA. The rearrangement links TRDV2 to TRDJ3, with D possibly being TRDD3 (6 bases). The V and J ends lost 0 bases and 2 bases respectively, with 10 bases between them. The length of the CDR3 is 17 residues. Germline CDR1 is GEAIGNYY and CDR2 is EKD. CDR3 in DNA: TGTGCCTGTGACACCGTGAGGGATACCTGGGACACCCGACAGATGTTTTTC. Protein product: CACDTVRDTWDTRQMFF.

On this clone itself: At one end, the junction sequence differs from germline, possibly due to a read error. The sample has other DNA sequences that encode this CDR3 too. The CDR3 region has the DNA TGTGCCTGTGACTTCCTAACTGGGGGATACGAATCCTGGGACACCCGCCAGATGTTTTTC. It yields the protein CACDFLTGGYESWDTRQMFF. The J gene is TRDJ3, the V gene TRDV2; 13 positions agree with TRDD3. The CDR3 is 20 amino acids. The germline V gene has CDR1 GEAIGNYY and CDR2 EKD.

Judged by abundance, this clone is medium-sized. This chain links TRDV2 with TRDJ3; 7 bases agree with TRDD3. The V gene end was trimmed by 7 bases and the J gene end by 0 bases; junction bases not matched to a gene: 11. The CDR3 length is 18 residues. Germline V gives CDR1 GEAIGNYY, CDR2 EKD. The CDR3 is CACYIWGPNSWDTRQMFF. The CDR3 DNA sequence: TGTGCCTGCTACATCTGGGGGCCAAACTCCTGGGACACCCGACAGATGTTTTTC.

The genes are TRDV2 and TRDJ3; a possible D gene is TRDD3 (5 bases). Germline V CDR1 and CDR2: GEAIGNYY, EKD. The ends were cut back, 1 base at V and 0 bases at J, with 15 bases in the middle. This CDR3 contains 19 residues. The CDR3 protein is CACDTLYWWSSWDTRQMFF. CDR3 nucleotides: TGTGCCTGTGACACGTTGTACTGGTGGAGCTCCTGGGACACCCGACAGATGTTTTTC.

This clone was found many times. The genes are TRDV2 and TRDJ3; a possible D gene is TRDD3 (5 bases). Trimming took 0 bases from V and 0 from J, leaving 8 bases between them. Germline-derived CDR1 and CDR2 are GEAIGNYY and EKD. CDR3 length equals 17 residues. CDR3 nucleotide sequence: TGTGCCTGTGACACCGGCTGGGTCTCCTGGGACACCCGACAGATGTTTTTC. It specifies CACDTGWVSWDTRQMFF.

Ten or more counts support this clone. This chain joins TRDV2 and TRDJ3; 8 nucleotides align to TRDD3. V gave up 0 bases and J gave up 0 bases; unmatched junction bases: 3. The germline gives CDR1 GEAIGNYY, CDR2 EKD. The CDR3 contains 18 residues. This CDR3 reads CACDTVTGGSWDTRQMFF. In DNA form, the CDR3 reads TGTGCCTGTGACACCGTTACTGGGGGCTCCTGGGACACCCGACAGATGTTTTTC.

Ten or more counts support this clone. This same CDR3 is encoded by further DNA sequences in the sample. The V and J genes are TRDV2 and TRDJ3, with TRDD3 identical over 7 bases. The V gene's germline CDR1 is GEAIGNYY and CDR2 EKD. This CDR3 is built from 18 residues. The junction had 4 bases not matched to a gene; V was cut back by 0 bases and J by 0 bases. Here the CDR3 DNA reads TGTGCCTGTGACACCCTGGGGGGTAGCTCCTGGGACACCCGACAGATGTTTTTC. It translates to CACDTLGGSSWDTRQMFF.

The chain is built from TRDV2 and TRDJ3; 11 bases agree with TRDD3. This CDR3 is built from 20 residues. Germline V lookup: CDR1 GEAIGNYY, CDR2 EKD. After removal of 2 bases from V and 0 bases from J, the junction contained 8 bases not matched to a gene. CDR3 nucleotide sequence: TGTGCCTGTGACAAAAAAGTACTGGGGGATAACTCCTGGGACACCCGACAGATGTTTTTC. Its protein is CACDKKVLGDNSWDTRQMFF.

Remarks on this clone: A much larger clone differs from this one at a single base, so this may be a read error. The chain is built from TRDV2 and TRDJ3; a possible D gene is TRDD3 (5 bases). This CDR3 is 21 amino acids long. V was clipped by 0 bases and J by 0 bases, with 20 bases between them. Germline lookup yields CDR1 GEAIGNYY and CDR2 EKD. CDR3 coding DNA: TGTGCCTGTGACACCGTATGGGGTACTGTGGGTATCTCCTGGGACACCCGACAGATGTTTTTC. Translating gives CACDTVWGTVGISWDTRQMFF.

The chain couples TRDV2 to TRDJ3; the match to TRDD3 covers 13 bases. Trimming took 4 bases from V and 2 from J; bases not matched to a gene: 7. CDR3 size: 19 residues. CDR1 GEAIGNYY and CDR2 EKD come from the germline V gene. The DNA of the CDR3 is TGTGCCTGTGATATAGTACTGGGGGATACGCCCTGGGACACCCGACAGATGTTTTTC. Protein: CACDIVLGDTPWDTRQMFF.

This clone was seen a handful of times. The rearrangement joins TRDV2 to TRDJ3; perhaps TRDD3 as D (5 bases). The germline V gene encodes CDR1 GEAIGNYY and CDR2 EKD. CDR3 length: 19 residues. V was shortened by 0 bases and J by 0 bases, with 14 bases between the two germline ends. CDR3 coding DNA: TGTGCCTGTGACACCGCCGGGGGGTTATTCTCCTGGGACACCCGACAGATGTTTTTC. This encodes CACDTAGGLFSWDTRQMFF.

This clone was counted between two and nine times. The identical CDR3 is also encoded by other nucleotide sequences in the sample. The chain links TRDV2 to TRDJ3, with TRDD3 identical over 7 bases. The CDR3 consists of 17 residues. The junction had 1 base not matched to a gene; V was cut back by 0 bases and J by 0 bases. Germline CDR1 is GEAIGNYY and CDR2 is EKD. The CDR3 reads CACDTGDSSWDTRQMFF. In nucleotides, the CDR3 is TGTGCCTGTGACACCGGGGATAGCTCCTGGGACACCCGACAGATGTTTTTC.

This rearrangement joins TRDV2 to TRDJ3, with 10 bases lining up with TRDD3. Germline CDR1 is GEAIGNYY and CDR2 is EKD. The V and J ends lost 3 bases and 1 base, in that order; junction bases with no gene match: 8. This CDR3 has 19 amino acids. CDR3 residues: CACDALGDQVSWDTRQMFF. The CDR3 nucleotides read TGTGCCTGTGACGCACTGGGGGATCAGGTATCCTGGGACACCCGACAGATGTTTTTC.

Notes on this clone: A read error may account for a junction end that differs from germline. The chain links TRDV3 to TRDJ1; maybe TRDD3 (5 bases). Germline values: CDR1 TVYSNPD, CDR2 GDNSRS (reference sequence). This CDR3 is built from 17 residues. DNA of the CDR3: TGTGCCCTTGCCGGGGGTGGAGTTACCCCGTACACCGATGAACTCATCTTT. Translation: CALAGGGVTPYTDELIF.

Turning to this clone: At one boundary the junction diverges from the germline segment, which might be a read error. This sequence joins TRDV2 and TRDJ3, with 9 bases lining up with TRDD3. CDR1 GEAIGNYY and CDR2 EKD come from the germline V gene. This CDR3 is built from 17 residues. In DNA, the CDR3 is TGTGCCTGTGACTGGGGGATAAGCTCCTGGGACACTCGACAGATGTTTTTC. Translated: CACDWGISSWDTRQMFF.

For this clone: This same CDR3 is encoded by further DNA sequences in the sample. The CDR3 reads CACDTVGIGSWDTRQMFF. The CDR3 DNA reads as TGTGCCTGTGACACCGTGGGGATTGGGTCCTGGGACACCCGACAGATGTTTTTC. This chain links TRDV2 with TRDJ3; D might be TRDD3 (6 bases). The CDR3 contains 18 residues. Germline assignment: CDR1 GEAIGNYY and CDR2 EKD. Trimming took off 0 bases at V and 1 base at J, with 12 bases between the two ends.

This clone was counted at least ten times. This sequence joins TRDV2 and TRDJ2; 8 nucleotides line up with TRDD3. This CDR3 is built from 16 residues. Trimming cost V 3 bases and J 4 bases; bases outside gene matches: 9. Germline V gives CDR1 GEAIGNYY, CDR2 EKD. CDR3 region: CACDLLGGIQTAQLFF. The CDR3 bases are TGTGCCTGTGACCTACTGGGGGGGATTCAGACAGCACAACTCTTCTTT.

This clone was seen only a few times. This same CDR3 is encoded by further DNA sequences in the sample. The chain is built from TRDV2 and TRDJ3; TRDD3 matches 8 bases. The V segment lost 1 base and the J segment 4 bases; nucleotides outside the gene matches: 8. Germline-derived CDR1 and CDR2 are GEAIGNYY and EKD. The CDR3 length is 18 residues. The CDR3 spells CACDTVGDTRWDTRQMFF. The CDR3 nucleotides read TGTGCCTGTGACACAGTAGGGGATACAAGGTGGGACACCCGACAGATGTTTTTC.

This clone was detected only a few times. The V call is TRDV2, the J call TRDJ3, with a tentative D call TRDD3 (5 bases). Germline V gives CDR1 GEAIGNYY, CDR2 EKD. This CDR3 has 17 residues. V was cut by 2 bases and J by 1 base, with 11 bases left in between. In DNA form, the CDR3 reads TGTGCCTGTGACAGCGCTGGGCCTTCCTGGGACACCCGACAGATGTTTTTC. The encoded protein is CACDSAGPSWDTRQMFF.

This clone turned up a few times. It may be a read error: a sequence one base away is much more abundant. Other DNA sequences in the same sample also yield this CDR3. This rearrangement joins TRDV2 to TRDJ3, with 9 bases aligning to TRDD3. Germline-derived CDR1 and CDR2 are GEAIGNYY and EKD. J lost 0 bases, V lost 0 bases, and 5 bases had no gene match. CDR3 length: 19 residues. CDR3 bases: TGTGCCTGTGACACCGTACTGGGGGACATCTCCTGGGACACCCGACAGATGTTTTTC. It specifies CACDTVLGDISWDTRQMFF.